This entry lists 15 T cell receptor beta chains sequenced from one sample in a study of technical replicates of blood from a few donors. Only in-frame clones appear in the TCRdb table, and some are missing; sequencing was by immunoSEQ multiplex PCR. The sample includes about 95,000 clones, around 95% of them seen just once. The sequenced sample was T cells isolated from PBMCs. Receptors originate from a human donor in good health.

The rearrangement uses TRBV25-1 and TRBJ2-4; TRBD2 agrees at 8 bases. Per the germline V gene, CDR1 is MGHDK and CDR2 is SYGVNS. This CDR3 contains 15 residues. Trimming took 4 bases from V and 8 from J; bases not matched to a gene: 10. The CDR3 here is CASSAQSGSLHIQYF. CDR3 bases: TGTGCCAGCAGTGCTCAAAGCGGGAGTCTCCACATTCAGTACTTC.

The CDR3 is CASSTLFSYTF. The DNA of the CDR3 is TGTGCCAGCAGCACCCTATTCAGCTACACCTTC. J is TRBJ1-2 and V is TRBV28; D gene unclear. Germline assignment: CDR1 MDHEN and CDR2 SYDVKM. The CDR3 totals 11 residues. The germline V and J ends were trimmed by 6 bases and 9 bases, with 11 bases remaining between them.

Here the CDR3 DNA reads TGTGCCAGCAGCTTAGGGGGGACAGGGTACAATGAGCAGTTCTTC. Its translation: CASSLGGTGYNEQFF. The chain joins TRBV11-3 to TRBJ2-1; 9 positions match TRBD1. Germline V CDR1 and CDR2: SGHNT, YENEEA. The CDR3 is made up of 15 amino acids. V lost 1 base to trimming and J lost 4 bases; unmatched junction nucleotides: 2.

This chain uses TRBV19 with TRBJ1-1; no definite D call. This CDR3 region has 16 residues. Trimming cost V 3 bases and J 1 base, with 15 bases left between them. Germline lookup yields CDR1 LNHDA and CDR2 SQIVND (reference sequence). CDR3 DNA sequence: TGTGCCAGTAGTATTCTCGGGATTCTAGAGAACACTGAAGCTTTCTTT. Translating it yields CASSILGILENTEAFF.

The chain employs TRBV18 and TRBJ2-4; 8 nucleotides align to TRBD1. Trimming at V came to 5 bases and at J to 4 bases, leaving 13 bases not matched to a gene. The germline gives CDR1 KGHSH, CDR2 LQKENI. The CDR3 has 17 amino acids. The CDR3 is CASSGFITTGGKNIQYF. In DNA form, the CDR3 reads TGTGCCAGCTCAGGGTTCATTACCACAGGGGGTAAAAACATTCAGTACTTC.

This sequence joins TRBV5-1 and TRBJ1-3; D not resolved. V gave up 1 base and J gave up 4 bases, with 18 bases separating them. Germline V lookup: CDR1 SGHRS, CDR2 YFSETQ. The CDR3 runs to 17 residues. The CDR3 DNA reads as TGCGCCAGCAGCTTGAACCCACGGGGTTCGGGGGGAAACACCATATATTTT. Protein sequence: CASSLNPRGSGGNTIYF.

The V call is TRBV30, the J call TRBJ1-6, with TRBD1 matching over 7 bases. Germline V gene sequence: CDR1 GTSNPN, CDR2 SVGIG (reference sequence). The CDR3 is made up of 13 amino acids. The V gene end was trimmed by 1 base and the J gene end by 9 bases; junction bases not matched to a gene: 3. The DNA for the CDR3 is TGTGCCTGGAGTGCACAGGGGACTTCACCCCTCCACTTT. Translating gives CAWSAQGTSPLHF. Based on the CDR3 plus reference TRBV30 and TRBJ1-6, the full variable domain is SQTIHQWPATLVQPVGSPLSLECTVEGTSNPNLYWYRQAAGRGLQLLFYSVGIGQISSEVPQNLSASRPQDRQFILSSKKLLLSDSGFYLCAWSAQGTSPLHFGNGTRLTVT.

This chain links TRBV19 with TRBJ2-1; 14 bases match TRBD2. Germline CDR1 and CDR2: LNHDA and SQIVND (reference sequence). CDR3 length equals 16 residues. The J segment lost 8 bases and the V segment lost 4 bases, leaving 7 bases of the junction unmatched. As DNA, the CDR3 is TGTGCCAGTAGTACGGAAGGGACTAGCGGGAGCTATGAGCAGTTCTTC. Protein product: CASSTEGTSGSYEQFF.

The chain links TRBV19 to TRBJ1-5; the D gene is possibly TRBD1 (6 bases). The CDR3 runs to 15 residues. Trimming took 7 bases from V and 3 from J, leaving 16 bases between them. Germline V CDR1 and CDR2: LNHDA, SQIVND (reference sequence). CDR3 coding DNA: TGTGCCAGTACCGCCCAGGACAGCCACAATCAGCCCCAGCATTTT. Translation gives CASTAQDSHNQPQHF.

The V and J genes are TRBV10-3 and TRBJ2-2; 7 nucleotides line up with TRBD2. The germline CDR1 and CDR2 sequences are ENHRY and SYGVKD. CDR3 length equals 17 residues. Losses at the gene ends were 3 bases for V and 4 bases for J; bases not matched to a gene: 11. The CDR3 loop is CAISELAGDRITGELFF. Here the CDR3 DNA reads TGTGCCATCAGTGAATTGGCGGGAGATCGGATCACCGGGGAGCTGTTTTTT.

The chain couples TRBV7-9 to TRBJ1-1; D gene uncertain. Germline V gene lookup returns CDR1 SEHNR and CDR2 FQNEAQ (reference sequence). Trimming took 5 bases from V and 7 from J, leaving 8 bases between them. This CDR3 has 11 amino acids. The CDR3 spells CASSVEVEAFF. CDR3 coding DNA: TGTGCCAGCAGCGTGGAGGTTGAAGCTTTCTTT.

The V call is TRBV19, the J call TRBJ2-3, with 7 bases identical to TRBD1. CDR3 length: 12 residues. CDR1 LNHDA and CDR2 SQIVND come from the germline V gene (reference sequence). The ends lost 8 bases at V and 4 bases at J; junction bases unmatched: 3. CDR3 sequence reads: CASATGPDTQYF. The CDR3 nucleotides are TGTGCCAGTGCGACAGGGCCAGATACGCAGTATTTT.

This clone was recorded only once. V is TRBV5-1 and J is TRBJ2-4; 13 bases fit TRBD2. Per germline, CDR1 SGHRS and CDR2 YFSETQ. Trimming at V came to 4 bases and at J to 4 bases, leaving 11 bases not matched to a gene. CDR3 length: 18 residues. The CDR3 is CASSPTPGLAGAKNIQYF. The CDR3 coding sequence is TGCGCCAGCAGCCCCACCCCTGGACTAGCGGGAGCTAAAAACATTCAGTACTTC.

This rearrangement joins TRBV19 to TRBJ1-6; D not resolved. The CDR3 covers 15 residues. Trimming shortened V by 6 bases and J by 7 bases, and 16 bases separated the two germline ends. CDR1 is LNHDA and CDR2 is SQIVND in the germline V gene (reference sequence). The CDR3 DNA follows: TGTGCCAGTAGCCCTGGGAACAGAGGGAATTCACCCCTCCACTTT. Its protein is CASSPGNRGNSPLHF.

This chain links TRBV7-3 with TRBJ2-6, with 7 bases lining up with TRBD2. The CDR3 runs to 16 residues. After removal of 4 bases from V and 4 bases from J, the junction contained 7 bases not matched to a gene. Germline V lookup: CDR1 SGHTA, CDR2 FQGTGA. The DNA of the CDR3 is TGTGCCAGCAGCTCTCAAGGGGAGGGAGGGGCCAACGTCCTGACTTTC. Translating it yields CASSSQGEGGANVLTF.